This TCR beta chain stems from a study of regulatory T cells in long-lasting Graves disease. The CDR3 sequence is 13 residues long. V lost 3 bases and J lost 7, with 10 bases in between. Looked up from germline, CDR1 is SEHNR and CDR2 is FQNEAQ (reference sequence). This clonotype was seen a few times. As to time point: newly diagnosed GD, antithyroid drugs for less than 3 months. Making the TCR library involved RNA that had been extracted from PBMCs. Arm-PCR of CDR3 regions and iRepertoire HTBI primers were the basis on which TCR beta libraries were built. TCRdb passed the multiplex PCR reads through MiXCR, listing each CDR3 protein once. Of about 460,000 distinct CDR3 sequences listed, around 15% are singletons. The sample was also linked to a second study, of T cells in Graves' hyperthyroidism and ophthalmopathy. That report notes: Absent ophthalmopathy progression within 18 months defined stable Graves' hyperthyroidism. The study used the HTBI primer set for a first-round RT-PCR of the TCR CDR3.

The genes are TRBV7-9 and TRBJ1-5, with D possibly TRBD1 on 5 matching bases. This sequence was found in a woman aged 50 to 60 with Graves disease. Sample: peripheral blood mononuclear cells (PBMCs), taken at new diagnosis, from a patient treated with antithyroid drugs. CDR3 sequence (DNA): TGTGCCAGCAGCTTTGGCAGGGAACAGCCCCAGCATTTT. Translated: CASSFGREQPQHF. Together with reference TRBV7-9 and TRBJ1-5, the CDR3 gives the full variable domain: DTGVSQNPRHKITKRGQNVTFRCDPISEHNRLYWYRQTLGQGPEFLTYFQNEAQLEKSRLLSDRFSAERPKGSFSTLEIQRTEQGDSAMYLCASSFGREQPQHFGDGTRLSIL.